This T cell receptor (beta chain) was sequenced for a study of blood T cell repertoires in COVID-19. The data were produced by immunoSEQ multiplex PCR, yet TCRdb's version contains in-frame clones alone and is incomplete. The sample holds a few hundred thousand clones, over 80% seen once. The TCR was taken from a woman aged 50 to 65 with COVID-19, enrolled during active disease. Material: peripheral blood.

This CDR3 is CASSRGRADSNTGELFF. Here the CDR3 DNA reads TGTGCCAGCAGCCGTGGGCGGGCGGATTCGAACACCGGGGAGCTGTTTTTT. The rearrangement links TRBV14 to TRBJ2-2; D possibly corresponds to TRBD2 (5 bases). V lost 4 bases, J lost 0 bases, and 15 bases lay in between. Germline V CDR1 and CDR2: SGHDN, FVKESK. This CDR3 comprises 17 residues. The whole variable domain, filled in from reference TRBV14 and TRBJ2-2, reads EAGVTQFPSHSVIEKGQTVTLRCDPISGHDNLYWYRRVMGKEIKFLLHFVKESKQDESGMPNNRFLAERTGGTYSTLKVQPAELEDSGVYFCASSRGRADSNTGELFFGEGSRLTVL.